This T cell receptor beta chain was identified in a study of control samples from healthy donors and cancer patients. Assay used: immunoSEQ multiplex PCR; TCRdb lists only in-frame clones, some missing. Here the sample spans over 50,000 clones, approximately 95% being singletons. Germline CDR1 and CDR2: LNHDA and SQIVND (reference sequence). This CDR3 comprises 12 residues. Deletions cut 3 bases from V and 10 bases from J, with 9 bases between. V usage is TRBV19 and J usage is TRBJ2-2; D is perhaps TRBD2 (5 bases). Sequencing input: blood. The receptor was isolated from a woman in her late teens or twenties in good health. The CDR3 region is CASSITRVELFF. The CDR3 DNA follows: TGTGCCAGTAGTATCACGAGGGTGGAGCTGTTTTTT.